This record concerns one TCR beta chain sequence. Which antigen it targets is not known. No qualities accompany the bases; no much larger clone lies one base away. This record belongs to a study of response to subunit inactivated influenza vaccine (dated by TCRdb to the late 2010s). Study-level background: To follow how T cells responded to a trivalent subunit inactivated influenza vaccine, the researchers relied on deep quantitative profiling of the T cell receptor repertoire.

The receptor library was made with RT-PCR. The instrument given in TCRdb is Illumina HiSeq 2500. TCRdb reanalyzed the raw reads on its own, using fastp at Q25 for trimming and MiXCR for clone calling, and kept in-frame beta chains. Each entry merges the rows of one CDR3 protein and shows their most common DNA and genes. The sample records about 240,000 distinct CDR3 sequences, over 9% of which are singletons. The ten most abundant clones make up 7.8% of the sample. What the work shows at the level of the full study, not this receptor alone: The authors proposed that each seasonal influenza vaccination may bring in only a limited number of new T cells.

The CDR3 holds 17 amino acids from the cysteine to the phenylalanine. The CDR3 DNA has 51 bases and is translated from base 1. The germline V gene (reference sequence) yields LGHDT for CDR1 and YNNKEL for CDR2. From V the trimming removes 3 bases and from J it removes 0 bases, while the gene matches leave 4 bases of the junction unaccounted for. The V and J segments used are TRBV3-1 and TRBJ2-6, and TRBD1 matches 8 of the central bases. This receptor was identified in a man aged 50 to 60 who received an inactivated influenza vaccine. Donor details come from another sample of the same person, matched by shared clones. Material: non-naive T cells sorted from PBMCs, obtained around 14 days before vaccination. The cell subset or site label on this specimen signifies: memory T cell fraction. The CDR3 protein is CASSHGTGLSGANVLTF. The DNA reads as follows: TGTGCCAGCAGCCATGGGACAGGTCTCTCTGGGGCCAACGTCCTGACTTTC.